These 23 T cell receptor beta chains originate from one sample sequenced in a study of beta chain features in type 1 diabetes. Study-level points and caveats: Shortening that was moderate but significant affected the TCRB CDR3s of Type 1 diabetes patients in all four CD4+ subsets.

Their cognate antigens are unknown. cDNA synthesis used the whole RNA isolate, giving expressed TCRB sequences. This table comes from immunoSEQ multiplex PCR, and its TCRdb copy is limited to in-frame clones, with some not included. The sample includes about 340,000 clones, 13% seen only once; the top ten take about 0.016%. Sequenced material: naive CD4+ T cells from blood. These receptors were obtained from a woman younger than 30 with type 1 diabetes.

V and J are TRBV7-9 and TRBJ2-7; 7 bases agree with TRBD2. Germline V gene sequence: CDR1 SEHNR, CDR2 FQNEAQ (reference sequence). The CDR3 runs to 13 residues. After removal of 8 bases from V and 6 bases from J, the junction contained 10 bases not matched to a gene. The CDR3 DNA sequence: TGTGCCAGCTTCTGGGACTACCTTTGCGAGCAGTACGTC. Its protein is CASFWDYLCEQYV.

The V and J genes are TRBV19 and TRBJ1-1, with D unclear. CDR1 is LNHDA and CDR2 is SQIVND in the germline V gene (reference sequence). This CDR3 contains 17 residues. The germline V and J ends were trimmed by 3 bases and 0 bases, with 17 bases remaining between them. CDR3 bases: TGTGCCAGTAGTATCGGGAACCAGATCTTCATGAACACTGAAGCTTTCTTT. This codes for CASSIGNQIFMNTEAFF.

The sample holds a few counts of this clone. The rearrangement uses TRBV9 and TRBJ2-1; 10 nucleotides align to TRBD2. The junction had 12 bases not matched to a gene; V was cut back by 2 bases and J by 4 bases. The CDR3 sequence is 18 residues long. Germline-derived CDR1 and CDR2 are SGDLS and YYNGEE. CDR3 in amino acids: CASSVRGAGGLNYNEQFF. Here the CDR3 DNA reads TGTGCCAGCAGCGTTCGGGGAGCGGGAGGGTTGAATTACAATGAGCAGTTCTTC.

The CDR3 protein is CATSRRLGLSFREQYF. The CDR3 DNA reads as TGTGCCACCAGCCGCAGATTGGGACTCAGCTTCAGGGAGCAGTACTTC. This chain uses TRBV15 with TRBJ2-7, with a possible D match to TRBD2 (6 bases). The ends were cut back, 5 bases at V and 7 bases at J, with 24 bases in the middle. CDR1 LNHNV and CDR2 YYDKDF come from the germline V gene (reference sequence). This CDR3 region has 16 residues.

DNA of the CDR3: TGCGCCAGCAGCTTTGCGGGAGGGTATGAGACCCAGTACTTC. Residues: CASSFAGGYETQYF. The V gene is TRBV5-1, the J gene TRBJ2-5, with 9 nucleotides matching TRBD2. V gave up 2 bases and J gave up 5 bases; unmatched junction bases: 4. The germline gives CDR1 SGHRS, CDR2 YFSETQ. The CDR3 contains 14 residues.

CDR3 in DNA: TGTGCCAGCAGCTTTGGGGACATAAGCTCCTACAATGAGCAGTTCTTC. This encodes CASSFGDISSYNEQFF. The rearrangement joins TRBV5-4 to TRBJ2-1; maybe TRBD1 (6 bases). The CDR3 is 16 amino acids. V was trimmed by 2 bases and J by 0 bases, leaving 12 bases between them. Germline V gives CDR1 SGHNT, CDR2 YYREEE (reference sequence). The complete variable domain, with remaining parts taken from reference TRBV5-4 and TRBJ2-1, reads ETGVTQSPTHLIKTRGQQVTLRCSSQSGHNTVSWYQQALGQGPQFIFQYYREEENGRGNFPPRFSGLQFPNYSSELNVNALELDDSALYLCASSFGDISSYNEQFFGPGTRLTVL.

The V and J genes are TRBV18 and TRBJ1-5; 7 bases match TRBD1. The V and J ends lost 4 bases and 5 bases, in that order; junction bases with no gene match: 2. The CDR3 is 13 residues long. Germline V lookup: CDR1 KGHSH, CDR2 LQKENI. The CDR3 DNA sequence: TGTGCCAGCTCACTTACAGGGGATCAGCCCCAGCATTTT. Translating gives CASSLTGDQPQHF.

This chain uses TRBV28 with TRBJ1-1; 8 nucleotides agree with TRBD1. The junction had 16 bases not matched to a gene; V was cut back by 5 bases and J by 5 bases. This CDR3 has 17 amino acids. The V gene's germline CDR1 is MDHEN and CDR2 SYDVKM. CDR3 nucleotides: TGTGCCAGCAGTCCCCCTCTGGGACAGGAGTTCGGGACTGAAGCTTTCTTT. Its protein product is CASSPPLGQEFGTEAFF.

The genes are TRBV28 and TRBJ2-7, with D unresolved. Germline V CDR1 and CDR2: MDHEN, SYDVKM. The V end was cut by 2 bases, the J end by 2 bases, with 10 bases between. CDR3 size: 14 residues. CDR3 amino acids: CASSLGGSTYEQYF. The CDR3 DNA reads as TGTGCCAGCAGTTTAGGCGGCAGCACCTACGAGCAGTACTTC.

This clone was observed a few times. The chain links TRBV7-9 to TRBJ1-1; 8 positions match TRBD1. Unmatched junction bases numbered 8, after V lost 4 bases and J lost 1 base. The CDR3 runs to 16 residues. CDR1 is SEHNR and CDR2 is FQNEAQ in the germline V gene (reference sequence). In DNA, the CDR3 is TGTGCCAGCAGCTCGGGTCACAGGGGGGGGAACACTGAAGCTTTCTTT. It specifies CASSSGHRGGNTEAFF.

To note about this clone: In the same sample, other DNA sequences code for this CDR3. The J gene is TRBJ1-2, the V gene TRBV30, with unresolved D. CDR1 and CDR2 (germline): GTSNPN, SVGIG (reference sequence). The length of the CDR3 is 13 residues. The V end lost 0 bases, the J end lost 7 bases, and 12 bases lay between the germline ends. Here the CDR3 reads CAWSVGGGGGYTF. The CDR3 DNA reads TGTGCCTGGAGTGTCGGCGGCGGCGGTGGCTACACCTTC.

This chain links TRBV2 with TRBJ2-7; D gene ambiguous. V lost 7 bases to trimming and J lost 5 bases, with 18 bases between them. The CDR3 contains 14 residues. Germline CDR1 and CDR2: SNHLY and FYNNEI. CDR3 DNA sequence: TGTGCCAGCAAAAAAACAGCCCTCCGCGACGAGCAGTACGTC. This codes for CASKKTALRDEQYV.

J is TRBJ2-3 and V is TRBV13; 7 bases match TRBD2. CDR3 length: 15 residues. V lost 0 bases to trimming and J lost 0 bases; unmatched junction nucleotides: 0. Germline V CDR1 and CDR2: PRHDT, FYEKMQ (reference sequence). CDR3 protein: CASSLGGGSTDTQYF. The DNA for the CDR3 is TGTGCCAGCAGCTTAGGGGGAGGGAGCACAGATACGCAGTATTTT.

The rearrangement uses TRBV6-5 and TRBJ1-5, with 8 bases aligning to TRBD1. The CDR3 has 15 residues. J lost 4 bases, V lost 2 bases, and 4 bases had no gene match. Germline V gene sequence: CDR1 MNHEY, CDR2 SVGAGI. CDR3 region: CASSYGQGGNQPQHF. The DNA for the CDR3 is TGTGCCAGCAGTTACGGACAGGGTGGAAATCAGCCCCAGCATTTT.

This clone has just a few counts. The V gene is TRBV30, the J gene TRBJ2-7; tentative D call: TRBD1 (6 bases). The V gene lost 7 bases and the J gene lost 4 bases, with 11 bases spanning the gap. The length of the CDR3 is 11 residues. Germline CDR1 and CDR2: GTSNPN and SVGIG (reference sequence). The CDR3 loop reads CAFSRGYEQYF. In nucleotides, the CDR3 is TGTGCCTTTTCCAGGGGTTACGAGCAGTACTTC.

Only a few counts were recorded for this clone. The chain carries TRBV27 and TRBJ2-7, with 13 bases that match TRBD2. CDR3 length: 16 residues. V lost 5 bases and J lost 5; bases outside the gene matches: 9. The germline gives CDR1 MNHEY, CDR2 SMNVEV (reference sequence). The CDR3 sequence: CASSPQLAGGPHEQYF. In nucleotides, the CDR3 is TGTGCCAGCAGTCCCCAACTAGCGGGAGGGCCTCACGAGCAGTACTTC.

The CDR3 loop is CASSAGYGANVLTF. The DNA of the CDR3 is TGTGCCAGCAGCGCCGGTTATGGGGCCAACGTCCTGACTTTC. The rearrangement joins TRBV9 to TRBJ2-6; D remains ambiguous. Germline assignment: CDR1 SGDLS and CDR2 YYNGEE. This CDR3 has 14 amino acids. V was shortened by 3 bases and J by 3 bases, with 7 bases between the two germline ends.

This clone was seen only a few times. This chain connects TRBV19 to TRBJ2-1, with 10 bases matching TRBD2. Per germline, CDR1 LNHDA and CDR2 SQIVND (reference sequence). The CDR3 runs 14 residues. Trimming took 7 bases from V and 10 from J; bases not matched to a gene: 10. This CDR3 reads CASNWLAGVGEQFF. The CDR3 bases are TGTGCCAGTAACTGGCTAGCGGGAGTCGGAGAGCAGTTCTTC.

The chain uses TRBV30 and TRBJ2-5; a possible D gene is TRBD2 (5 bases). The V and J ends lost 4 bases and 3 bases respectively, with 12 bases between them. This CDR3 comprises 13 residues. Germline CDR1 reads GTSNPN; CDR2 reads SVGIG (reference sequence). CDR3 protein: CAWNEGLKETQYF. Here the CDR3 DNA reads TGTGCCTGGAACGAGGGTCTAAAAGAGACCCAGTACTTC.

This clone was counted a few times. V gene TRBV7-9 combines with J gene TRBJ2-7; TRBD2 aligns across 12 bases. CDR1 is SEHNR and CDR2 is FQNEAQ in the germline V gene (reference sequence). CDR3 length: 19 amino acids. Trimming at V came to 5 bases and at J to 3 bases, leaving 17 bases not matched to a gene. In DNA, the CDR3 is TGTGCCAGCAGCCACCGCAAACTAGCGGGAGGCTTGCAAGACTACGAGCAGTACTTC. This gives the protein CASSHRKLAGGLQDYEQYF.

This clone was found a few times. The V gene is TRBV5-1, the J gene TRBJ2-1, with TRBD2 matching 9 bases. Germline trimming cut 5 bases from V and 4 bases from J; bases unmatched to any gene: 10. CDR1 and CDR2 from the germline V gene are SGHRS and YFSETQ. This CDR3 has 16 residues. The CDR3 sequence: CASSRTGGREYNEQFF. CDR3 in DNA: TGCGCCAGCAGTAGGACCGGCGGGAGGGAGTACAATGAGCAGTTCTTC.

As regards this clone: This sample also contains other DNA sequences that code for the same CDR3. CDR3 DNA: TGTGCCATCAGTGACTCCGACAGGGGGACAGATACGCAGTATTTT. It codes for CAISDSDRGTDTQYF. The chain has TRBV10-3 and TRBJ2-3; TRBD1 matches 9 bases. This CDR3 region has 15 residues. Germline values: CDR1 ENHRY, CDR2 SYGVKD. J gave up 3 bases and V 3 bases, and 4 bases lay outside the gene matches.

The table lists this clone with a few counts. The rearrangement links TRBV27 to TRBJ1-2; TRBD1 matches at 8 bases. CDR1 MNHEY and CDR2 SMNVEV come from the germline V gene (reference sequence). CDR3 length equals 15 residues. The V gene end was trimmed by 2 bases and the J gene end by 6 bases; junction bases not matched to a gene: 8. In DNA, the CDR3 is TGTGCCAGCAGTTTAGACCCCCGGACAGGGCATGGCTACACCTTC. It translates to CASSLDPRTGHGYTF.